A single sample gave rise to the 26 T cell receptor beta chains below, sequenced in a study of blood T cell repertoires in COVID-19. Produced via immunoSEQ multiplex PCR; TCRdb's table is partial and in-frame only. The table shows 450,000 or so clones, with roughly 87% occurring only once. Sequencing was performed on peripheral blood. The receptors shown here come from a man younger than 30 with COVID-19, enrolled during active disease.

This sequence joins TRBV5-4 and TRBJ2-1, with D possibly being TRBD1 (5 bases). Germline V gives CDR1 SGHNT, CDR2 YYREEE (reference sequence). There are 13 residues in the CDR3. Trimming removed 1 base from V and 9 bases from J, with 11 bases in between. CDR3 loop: CASSLRGPGEQFF. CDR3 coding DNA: TGTGCCAGCAGCTTGAGGGGCCCGGGTGAGCAGTTCTTC.

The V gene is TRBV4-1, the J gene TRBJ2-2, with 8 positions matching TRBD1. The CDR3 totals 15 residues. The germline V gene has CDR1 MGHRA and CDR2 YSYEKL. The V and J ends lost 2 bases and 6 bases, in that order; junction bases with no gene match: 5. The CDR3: CASSQQGALAGELFF. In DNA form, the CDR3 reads TGCGCCAGCAGCCAACAGGGGGCTTTGGCCGGGGAGCTGTTTTTT.

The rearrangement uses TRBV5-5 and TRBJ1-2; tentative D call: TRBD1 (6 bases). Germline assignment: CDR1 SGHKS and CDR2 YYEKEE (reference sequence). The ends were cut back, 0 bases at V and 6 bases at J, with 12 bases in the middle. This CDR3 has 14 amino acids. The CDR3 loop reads CASSLVVRGNGYTF. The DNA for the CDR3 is TGTGCCAGCAGCTTGGTTGTCAGGGGCAATGGCTACACCTTC.

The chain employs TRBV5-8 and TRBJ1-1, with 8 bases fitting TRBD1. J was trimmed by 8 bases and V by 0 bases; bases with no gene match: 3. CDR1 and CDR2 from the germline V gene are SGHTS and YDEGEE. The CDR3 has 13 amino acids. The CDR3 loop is CASSLDWDREAFF. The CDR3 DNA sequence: TGTGCCAGCAGCTTGGATTGGGACAGGGAAGCTTTCTTT.

For the CDR3, the DNA is TGTGCCTTGGACAGGGGTAGCAATCAGCCCCAGCATTTT. Amino acids: CALDRGSNQPQHF. The rearrangement joins TRBV30 to TRBJ1-5; TRBD1 matches at 9 bases. Germline V gene sequence: CDR1 GTSNPN, CDR2 SVGIG (reference sequence). Germline trimming cut 7 bases from V and 0 bases from J; bases unmatched to any gene: 1. This CDR3 has 13 residues.

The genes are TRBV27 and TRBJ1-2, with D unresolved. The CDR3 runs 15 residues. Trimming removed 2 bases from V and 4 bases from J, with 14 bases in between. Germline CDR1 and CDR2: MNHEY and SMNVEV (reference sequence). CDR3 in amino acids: CASSLGGKPFYGYTF. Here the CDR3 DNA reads TGTGCCAGCAGTTTAGGAGGGAAACCCTTCTATGGCTACACCTTC.

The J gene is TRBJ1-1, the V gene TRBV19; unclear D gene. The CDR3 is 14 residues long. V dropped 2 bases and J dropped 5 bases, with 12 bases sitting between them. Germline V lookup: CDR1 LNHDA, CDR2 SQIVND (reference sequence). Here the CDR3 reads CASSIQRVGTEAFF. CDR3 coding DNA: TGTGCCAGTAGTATACAGAGGGTGGGGACTGAAGCTTTCTTT.

CDR3 region: CASSRGTGTYGYTF. For the CDR3, the DNA is TGTGCCAGCAGCCGCGGGACAGGGACTTATGGCTACACCTTC. This chain joins TRBV6-5 and TRBJ1-2; TRBD1 aligns across 9 bases. V lost 6 bases and J lost 5; bases outside the gene matches: 7. The germline gives CDR1 MNHEY, CDR2 SVGAGI. The CDR3 extends over 14 amino acids.

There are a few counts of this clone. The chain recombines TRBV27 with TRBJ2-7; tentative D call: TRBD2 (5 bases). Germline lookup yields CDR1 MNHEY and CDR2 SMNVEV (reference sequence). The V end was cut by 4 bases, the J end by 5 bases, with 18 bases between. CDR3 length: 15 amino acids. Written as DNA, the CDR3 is TGTGCCAGCAGTTACCGGGCCACTAGTCCAGACGAGCAGTACTTC. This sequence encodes CASSYRATSPDEQYF.

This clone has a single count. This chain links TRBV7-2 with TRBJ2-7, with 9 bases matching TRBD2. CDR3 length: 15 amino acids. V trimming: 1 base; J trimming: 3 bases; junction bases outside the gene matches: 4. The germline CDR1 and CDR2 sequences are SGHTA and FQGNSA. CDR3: CASSLVSGSNYEQYF. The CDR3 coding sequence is TGTGCCAGCAGCTTAGTTAGCGGGAGTAACTACGAGCAGTACTTC.

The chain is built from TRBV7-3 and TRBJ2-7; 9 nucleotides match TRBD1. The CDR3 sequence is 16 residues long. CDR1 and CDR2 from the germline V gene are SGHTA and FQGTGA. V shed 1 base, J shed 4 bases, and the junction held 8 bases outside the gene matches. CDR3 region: CASSLMGTGFGYEQYF. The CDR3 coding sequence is TGTGCCAGCAGCTTAATGGGGACAGGGTTTGGATACGAGCAGTACTTC.

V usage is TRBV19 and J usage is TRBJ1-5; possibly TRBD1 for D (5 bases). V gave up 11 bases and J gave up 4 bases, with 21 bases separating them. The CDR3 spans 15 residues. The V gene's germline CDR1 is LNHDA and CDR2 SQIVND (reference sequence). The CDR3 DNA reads TGTGCCTCTAAGATGGTGGGGGGAGGGAATCAGCCCCAGCATTTT. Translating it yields CASKMVGGGNQPQHF.

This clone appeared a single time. The CDR3 spells CASRGQDLTQYF. The CDR3 DNA reads TGTGCCAGCAGGGGACAGGACTTGACGCAGTATTTT. V gene TRBV11-2 combines with J gene TRBJ2-3; TRBD1 aligns across 8 bases. CDR3 length equals 12 residues. Germline V lookup: CDR1 SGHAT, CDR2 FQNNGV. The trim removed 6 bases at V and 9 bases at J, leaving 5 bases unmatched.

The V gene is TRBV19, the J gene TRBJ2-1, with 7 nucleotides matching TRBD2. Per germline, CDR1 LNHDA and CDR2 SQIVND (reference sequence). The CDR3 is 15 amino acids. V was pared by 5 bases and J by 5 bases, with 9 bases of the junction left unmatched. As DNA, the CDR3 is TGTGCCAGTAGTGGGGCGTGGGAGGGTCACAATGAGCAGTTCTTC. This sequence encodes CASSGAWEGHNEQFF. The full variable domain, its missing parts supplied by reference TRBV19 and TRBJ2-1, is DGGITQSPKYLFRKEGQNVTLSCEQNLNHDAMYWYRQDPGQGLRLIYYSQIVNDFQKGDIAEGYSVSREKKESFPLTVTSAQKNPTAFYLCASSGAWEGHNEQFFGPGTRLTVL.

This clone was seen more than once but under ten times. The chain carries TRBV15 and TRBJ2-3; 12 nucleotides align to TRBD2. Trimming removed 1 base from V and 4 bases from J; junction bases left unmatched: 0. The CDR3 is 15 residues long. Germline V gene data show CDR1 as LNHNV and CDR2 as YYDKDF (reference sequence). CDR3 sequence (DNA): TGTGCCACCAGCAGAGCTAGCGGGGGGGCAGATACGCAGTATTTT. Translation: CATSRASGGADTQYF.

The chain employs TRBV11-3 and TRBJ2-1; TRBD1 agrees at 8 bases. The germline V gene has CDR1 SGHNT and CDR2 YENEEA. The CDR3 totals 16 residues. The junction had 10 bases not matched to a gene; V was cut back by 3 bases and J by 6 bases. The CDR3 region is CASSFQGADLVNEQFF. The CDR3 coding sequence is TGTGCCAGCAGCTTTCAGGGGGCAGATTTAGTCAATGAGCAGTTCTTC.

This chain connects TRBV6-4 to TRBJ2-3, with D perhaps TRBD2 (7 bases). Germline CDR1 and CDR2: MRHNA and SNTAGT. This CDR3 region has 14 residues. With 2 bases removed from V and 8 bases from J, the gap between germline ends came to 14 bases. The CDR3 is CASSDQGGGSTQYF. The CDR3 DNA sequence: TGTGCCAGCAGTGACCAGGGAGGGGGGTCTACGCAGTATTTT.

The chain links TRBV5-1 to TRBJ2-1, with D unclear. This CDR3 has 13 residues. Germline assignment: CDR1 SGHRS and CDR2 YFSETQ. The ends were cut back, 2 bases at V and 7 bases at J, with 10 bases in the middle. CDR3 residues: CASSFLGWNEQFF. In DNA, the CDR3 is TGCGCCAGCAGCTTCCTAGGCTGGAATGAGCAGTTCTTC. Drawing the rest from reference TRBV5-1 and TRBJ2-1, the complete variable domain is KAGVTQTPRYLIKTRGQQVTLSCSPISGHRSVSWYQQTPGQGLQFLFEYFSETQRNKGNFPGRFSGRQFSNSRSEMNVSTLELGDSALYLCASSFLGWNEQFFGPGTRLTVL.

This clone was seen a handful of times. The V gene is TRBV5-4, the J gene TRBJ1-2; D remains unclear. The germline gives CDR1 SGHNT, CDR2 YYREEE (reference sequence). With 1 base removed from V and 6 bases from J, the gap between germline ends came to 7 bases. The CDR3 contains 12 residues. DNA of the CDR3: TGTGCCAGCAGCTTGTTGTCGGATGGCTACACCTTC. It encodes CASSLLSDGYTF.

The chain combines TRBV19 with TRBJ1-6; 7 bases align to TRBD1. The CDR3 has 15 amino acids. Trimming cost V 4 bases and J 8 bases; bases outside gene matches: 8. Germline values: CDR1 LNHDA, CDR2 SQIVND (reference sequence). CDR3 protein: CASSNRQGGDSPLHF. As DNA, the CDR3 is TGTGCCAGTAGTAACCGACAGGGTGGGGATTCACCCCTCCACTTT.

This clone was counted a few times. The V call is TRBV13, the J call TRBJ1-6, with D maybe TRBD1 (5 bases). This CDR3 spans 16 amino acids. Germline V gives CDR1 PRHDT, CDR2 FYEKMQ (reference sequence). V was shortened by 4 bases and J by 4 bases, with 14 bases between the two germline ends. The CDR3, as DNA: TGTGCCAGCAGCTCGTCAACAGGAGATTATAATTCACCCCTCCACTTT. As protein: CASSSSTGDYNSPLHF.

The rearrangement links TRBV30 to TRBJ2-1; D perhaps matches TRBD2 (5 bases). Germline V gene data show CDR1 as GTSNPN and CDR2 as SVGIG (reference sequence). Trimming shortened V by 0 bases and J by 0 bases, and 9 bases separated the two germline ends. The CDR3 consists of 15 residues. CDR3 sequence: CAWSVLARSYNEQFF. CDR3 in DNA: TGTGCCTGGAGTGTTCTAGCCCGCTCCTACAATGAGCAGTTCTTC.

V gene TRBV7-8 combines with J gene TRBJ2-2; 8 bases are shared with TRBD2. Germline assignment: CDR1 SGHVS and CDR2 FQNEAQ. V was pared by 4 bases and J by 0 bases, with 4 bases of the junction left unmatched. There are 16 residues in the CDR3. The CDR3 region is CASSSAAGANTGELFF. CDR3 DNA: TGTGCCAGCAGCTCCGCAGCGGGGGCGAACACCGGGGAGCTGTTTTTT.

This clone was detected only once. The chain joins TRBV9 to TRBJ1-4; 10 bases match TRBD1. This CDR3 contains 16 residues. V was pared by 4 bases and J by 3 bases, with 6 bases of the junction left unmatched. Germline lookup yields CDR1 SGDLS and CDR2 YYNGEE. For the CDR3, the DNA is TGTGCCAGCAGCCCCAGTGGACAGGGGGCTAATGAAAAACTGTTTTTT. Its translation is CASSPSGQGANEKLFF.

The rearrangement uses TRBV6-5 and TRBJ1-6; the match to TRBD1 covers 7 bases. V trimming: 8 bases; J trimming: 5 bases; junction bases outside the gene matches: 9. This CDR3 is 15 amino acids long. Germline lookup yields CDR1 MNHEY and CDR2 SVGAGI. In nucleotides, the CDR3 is TGTGCCAGCGACGACAGGGATAGGGATAATTCACCCCTCCACTTT. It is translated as CASDDRDRDNSPLHF.

The CDR3 here is CASSLGAGFYEQYF. Here the CDR3 DNA reads TGTGCCAGCAGCTTAGGGGCAGGATTCTACGAGCAGTACTTC. V and J are TRBV7-2 and TRBJ2-7; D gene unclear. There are 14 residues in the CDR3. Trimming removed 1 base at V and 3 bases at J, with 10 bases between. Germline V gene lookup returns CDR1 SGHTA and CDR2 FQGNSA.